This entry features one TCR beta chain sequence. The data originate from a study of T-cell reconstitution after alpha-beta-depleted transplantation in children. During its preparation, the TCRbeta library received unique molecular identifiers. TCRdb re-derived calls from the PCR reads in MiXCR, one entry per CDR3 protein. The top ten clones hold over 3.5% of a sample with 300,000 to 400,000 distinct CDR3 sequences, approximately 12% of them seen once. This CDR3 spans 15 amino acids. Germline lookup yields CDR1 LGHDT and CDR2 YNNKEL (reference sequence). Trimming cost V 10 bases and J 5 bases, with 21 bases left between them.

The receptor was isolated from a human donor who donated a stem cell graft to a child with Fanconi anemia. The chain joins TRBV3-1 to TRBJ2-4; no clear D. This specimen consisted of PBMCs, obtained from the stem cell graft. The CDR3 reads CATCQAQVGENIQYF. The CDR3 DNA is TGTGCCACCTGCCAAGCCCAGGTTGGAGAAAACATTCAGTACTTC.